These T cell receptor beta chains were read from a single sample in a study of blood T cell repertoires in COVID-19. Some clones are missing from TCRdb's copy, which holds only in-frame ones; the method was immunoSEQ multiplex PCR. The sample shows around 310,000 clones, approximately 88% of them seen only once. What was sequenced was PBMCs or T cells enriched from blood (not recorded which). The receptors were sampled from a man aged 30-40 years who had recovered from COVID-19. Both conserved end residues are part of each CDR3. A D gene is named only where the DNA matches it firmly.

16 | TRBV2 | . | CASSETSDGGNQPQHF
13 | TRBV6-5 | . | CASRRGEGTEAFF
15 | TRBV5-1 | TRBD1 | CASSLGQGAGETQYF
16 | TRBV19 | TRBD1 | CASSIGTRGQYNEQFF
16 | TRBV5-5 | TRBD2 | CASSLEGGVNTGELFF
15 | TRBV27 | TRBD1 | CASSSPKNRGGEAFF
15 | TRBV2 | . | CASTRQTLYNSPLHF
18 | TRBV7-9 | TRBD1 | CASSHFGGQGATNEKLFF
15 | TRBV15 | . | CATSTMTGSGNTIYF
12 | TRBV28 | . | CASSTGLLEAFF
12 | TRBV11-2 | TRBD1 | CAAGQASYGYTF
12 | TRBV29-1 | . | CSVVGGEETQYF
16 | TRBV15 | . | CATNREPPTGYNEQFF
15 | TRBV28 | . | CASSLTGTLQETQYF
13 | TRBV5-1 | . | CASHQGFGTEAFF
20 | TRBV3-1/TRBV3-2 | TRBD2 | CASSQVSSGGGPRLADTQYF
15 | TRBV28 | TRBD2 | CASSPSGGAPDTQYF
15 | TRBV5-6 | TRBD1 | CASSFQQGASVEQYF
13 | TRBV5-8 | . | CASSLAPTEGYTF
14 | TRBV19 | TRBD1 | CASPRTGRNYGYTF
17 | TRBV5-1 | . | CASSLEAQRASIGTQYF
15 | TRBV7-8 | TRBD2 | CASSLVAGGGYEQYF
13 | TRBV10-1 | . | CASSDPTRAEQYF
14 | TRBV14 | . | CASSPSPGAKGYTF
14 | TRBV29-1 | . | CSVELSGGDYGYTF
14 | TRBV2 | . | CASSEARDYQPQHF
16 | TRBV7-2 | TRBD1 | CASSLAWDSGSYGYTF
14 | TRBV3-1/TRBV3-2 | TRBD1 | CASSPRDRGDTQYF
14 | TRBV28 | TRBD1 | CASSLSDRGNTIYF
15 | TRBV6-2/TRBV6-3 | . | CASSSGQGISYWQYF
16 | TRBV7-9 | TRBD1 | CASSATRDRGEEKLFF
14 | TRBV19 | . | CASKGETHTDTQYF
15 | TRBV9 | . | CASSARDTVYNEQFF
15 | TRBV24-1 | . | CATSEQPAMNTEAFF
16 | TRBV19 | TRBD1 | CASNYGQGLGNQPQHF
13 | TRBV28 | TRBD1 | CASLDRDTGELFF
15 | TRBV28 | . | CASSPPNSRNQPQHF
14 | TRBV3-1/TRBV3-2 | TRBD1 | CASSQDPGGRGYTF
15 | TRBV28 | TRBD1 | CASRHTGTGAYEQYF
16 | TRBV5-1 | . | CASSLAVSVSADTQYF
14 | TRBV20-1 | . | CSASPQGWNQPQHF
17 | TRBV4-2 | TRBD2 | CASSASGRGGVSGELFF
19 | TRBV3-1/TRBV3-2 | . | CASSQGFRQIKSPYNEQFF
17 | TRBV7-9 | . | CASSLALRTMNTGELFF
12 | TRBV29-1 | . | CSVEVQTYGYTF
19 | TRBV5-6 | TRBD2 | CASSWRVASGGEYQETQYF
16 | TRBV14 | . | CASSRGDRRTNEKLFF
12 | TRBV6-6 | . | CASSRLADTQYF
18 | TRBV27 | TRBD1 | CASSLYTQPGQGAYEQYF
15 | TRBV7-9 | . | CAGQQGLHSTDTQYF
14 | TRBV5-1 | . | CASSLRQSNTEAFF
14 | TRBV18 | TRBD1 | CASSPARGHSPLHF
15 | TRBV5-1 | TRBD1 | CASRRYRGSDEKLFF
14 | TRBV10-2 | . | CASSKYSVTDTQYF
14 | TRBV28 | TRBD1 | CASSHRGQRYEQYF
16 | TRBV30 | . | CAWVHRGRISGNTIYF
19 | TRBV3-1/TRBV3-2 | TRBD1 | CASSQEFLIPGGSGSGYTF
18 | TRBV15 | TRBD1 | CAVNDRGGYLRANTEAFF
17 | TRBV14 | . | CASSPRMAGASYNEQFF